The next 3 T cell receptor beta chains were all read from a single sample in a study of radiotherapy plus CTLA-4 blockade in lung cancer. Using immunoSEQ multiplex PCR, the repertoire was profiled, and TCRdb retains in-frame clones only, with some absent. The table lists roughly 32,000 clones, about four fifths of them singletons. The sample here was peripheral blood, taken from a patient treated with radiotherapy plus ipilimumab. The receptor set was obtained from a human donor with non-small cell lung cancer that progressed on radiotherapy plus ipilimumab.

The rearrangement links TRBV6-5 to TRBJ1-5; perhaps TRBD1 as D (6 bases). The CDR3 has 12 amino acids. Germline CDR1 reads MNHEY; CDR2 reads SVGAGI. With 10 bases removed from V and 3 bases from J, the gap between germline ends came to 10 bases. CDR3 DNA sequence: TGTGCCACAGGGGTTTCCAATCAGCCCCAGCATTTT. This translates into CATGVSNQPQHF.

The V and J genes are TRBV5-1 and TRBJ2-7; 9 nucleotides align to TRBD1. The ends lost 4 bases at V and 5 bases at J; junction bases unmatched: 10. Germline V lookup: CDR1 SGHRS, CDR2 YFSETQ. CDR3 length: 15 amino acids. The CDR3 protein is CASSPKRDRENEQYF. DNA for the CDR3: TGCGCCAGCAGCCCGAAACGGGACAGGGAAAACGAGCAGTACTTC. Looking up the rest from reference TRBV5-1 and TRBJ2-7 gives the full variable domain: KAGVTQTPRYLIKTRGQQVTLSCSPISGHRSVSWYQQTPGQGLQFLFEYFSETQRNKGNFPGRFSGRQFSNSRSEMNVSTLELGDSALYLCASSPKRDRENEQYFGPGTRLTVT.

The chain carries TRBV7-2 and TRBJ2-3; no definite D call. The CDR3 spans 14 residues. V dropped 8 bases and J dropped 1 base, with 13 bases sitting between them. Germline V gene lookup returns CDR1 SGHTA and CDR2 FQGNSA. In DNA form, the CDR3 reads TGTGCCAGCCAAAGAGGCTGGGGCACAGATACGCAGTATTTT. This gives the protein CASQRGWGTDTQYF.